This TCR beta chain is from a study of OX40 agonist ivuxolimab in advanced cancers. Study details: Intravenous ivuxolimab was administered to patients every 2 weeks at 0.01 to 10 mg/kg. General study findings and limits: The study did not work out the antigen specificity of the expanded peripheral T cells. There was clonal expansion of CD4+ and CD8+ blood T cells by week 6 at 0.1 to 3.0 mg/kg.

Libraries were prepared by immunoSEQ multiplex PCR; TCRdb keeps only in-frame clonotypes and omits some of them. The data contain 50,000 or so clones, 75% to 90% of them singletons. The V gene's germline CDR1 is MNHEY and CDR2 SMNVEV (reference sequence). This CDR3 contains 12 residues. Worth noting for this clone: Its antigen remains unknown.

The chain is built from TRBV27 and TRBJ2-5; tentatively, D is TRBD1 or TRBD2 (5 bases each). TRBJ2-7 explains the end of the DNA better; the J call may be wrong. The clonotype originates from an adult with an advanced solid tumor such as melanoma, head and neck, liver or kidney cancer. Specimen: CD4+ or CD8+ T cells sorted from blood, collected in a trial of the OX40 agonist ivuxolimab. CDR3 in amino acids: CASSFVGTEQYF. In nucleotides, the CDR3 is TGTGCCAGCAGTTTCGTAGGGACCGAGCAGTACTTC.